This TCR beta chain emerged from a study of T cell clonotyping in hematopoietic cell transplantation (dated by TCRdb to about 2021). For context, the study as a whole: Pretransplant samples from recipients were collected after cytoreduction. In the study, around 130 blood samples were gathered from roughly 33 consecutive transplant recipients and their related donors. Patient recruitment ran from late 2015 to January 2017, and follow-up continued until late 2020 or death. The paper as a whole reports these results and caveats: Just a small fraction of recipient repertoires overlapped with donor repertoires, and more than 95% appeared de novo at the given depth. Broader posttransplant TCR repertoire diversity was predicted by donor and pretransplant recipient Inverse Simpson Index values. After transplant, TCR diversity in recipients dropped, and pathologically expanded clonotypes climbed progressively between day 30 and day 180. The sample size was limited, and because cells were not sorted, the contributions of CD4 and CD8 repertoires could not be separated.

Comment on this clone: There is no known antigen for this receptor. No much larger clonotype is one base removed from it; base qualities were not supplied.

The intended sense of this specimen's time point label: recipient sample about 28 days before transplant, after cytoreduction. Blood samples were obtained from recipients approximately 28 days before transplant and at days 30, 100 and 180 after transplant. Nuclei Lysis Solution was used to extract genomic DNA from fresh or cryopreserved unfractionated peripheral blood mononuclear cells. The immunoSEQ assay, a bias-controlled multiplex PCR with V- and J-specific primers, was used to amplify TCR beta CDR3 regions from genomic DNA. In a second PCR step, the CDR3 amplicons were tagged with a proprietary barcode plus Illumina adapter sequences. An Illumina MiSeq instrument was used to sequence the CDR3 libraries. For the original study's pipeline: Export and quality control were done with immunoSEQ Analyzer 3.0, while downstream analyses used R Bioconductor and Immunarch. Only productive rearrangements in the normalized downsampled data set went into calculating the repertoire metrics. In the normalized cohort, a clonotype counted as pathologically expanded if the clonotype was larger than 5 templates. Repertoire diversity was measured with the Inverse Simpson Index. To capture all clonotypes, CMV-specificity analyses were performed on the non-normalized data set. TCRdb stores this immuneACCESS table with in-frame sequences only. Part of the clones is absent; in the studies checked, under half of the shortfall reflects unresolved V genes, and no reason is known for the rest. V and J calls plus clone size are reproduced from that table; the DNA served to infer D and trimming. The table for this sample lists approximately 26,000 clones; about 93% of them were counted only once. 2% to 2.5% of the sample comes from the top ten.

The CDR3 goes from the cysteine to the phenylalanine over 16 residues. Only CDR3 DNA is held: 48 bases, read in frame from base 1. From V the trimming removes 3 bases and from J it removes 1 base, while the gene matches leave 3 bases of the junction unaccounted for. The germline V gene encodes CDR1 MNHEY and CDR2 SMNVEV (reference sequence). The chain joins TRBV27 to TRBJ2-6; 7 central bases correspond to TRBD1. The sample consisted of peripheral blood mononuclear cells, taken before stem cell transplant. This TCR was sampled from a man in his fifties with acute myeloid leukemia. Some clones in this sample may be carry-over from other donors' samples. The sequenced DNA: TGTGCCAGCAGTTTCGGCAGGGGGTCTGGGGCCAACGTCCTGACTTTC. Translation gives CASSFGRGSGANVLTF.